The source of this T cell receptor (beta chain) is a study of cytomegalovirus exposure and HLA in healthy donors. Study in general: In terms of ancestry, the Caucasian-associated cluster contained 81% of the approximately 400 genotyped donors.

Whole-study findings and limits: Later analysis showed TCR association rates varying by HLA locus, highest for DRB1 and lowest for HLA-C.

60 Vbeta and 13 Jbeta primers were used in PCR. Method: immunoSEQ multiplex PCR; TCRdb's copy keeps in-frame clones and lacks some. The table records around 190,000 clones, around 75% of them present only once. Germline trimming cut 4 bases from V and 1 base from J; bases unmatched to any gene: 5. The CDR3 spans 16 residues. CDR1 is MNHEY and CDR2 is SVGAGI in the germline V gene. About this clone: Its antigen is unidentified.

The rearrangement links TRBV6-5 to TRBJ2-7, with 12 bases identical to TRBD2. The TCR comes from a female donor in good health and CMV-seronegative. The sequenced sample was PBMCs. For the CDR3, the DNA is TGTGCCAGCAGTTCACGGACTAGCGGGACGTCCTACGAGCAGTACTTC. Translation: CASSSRTSGTSYEQYF.